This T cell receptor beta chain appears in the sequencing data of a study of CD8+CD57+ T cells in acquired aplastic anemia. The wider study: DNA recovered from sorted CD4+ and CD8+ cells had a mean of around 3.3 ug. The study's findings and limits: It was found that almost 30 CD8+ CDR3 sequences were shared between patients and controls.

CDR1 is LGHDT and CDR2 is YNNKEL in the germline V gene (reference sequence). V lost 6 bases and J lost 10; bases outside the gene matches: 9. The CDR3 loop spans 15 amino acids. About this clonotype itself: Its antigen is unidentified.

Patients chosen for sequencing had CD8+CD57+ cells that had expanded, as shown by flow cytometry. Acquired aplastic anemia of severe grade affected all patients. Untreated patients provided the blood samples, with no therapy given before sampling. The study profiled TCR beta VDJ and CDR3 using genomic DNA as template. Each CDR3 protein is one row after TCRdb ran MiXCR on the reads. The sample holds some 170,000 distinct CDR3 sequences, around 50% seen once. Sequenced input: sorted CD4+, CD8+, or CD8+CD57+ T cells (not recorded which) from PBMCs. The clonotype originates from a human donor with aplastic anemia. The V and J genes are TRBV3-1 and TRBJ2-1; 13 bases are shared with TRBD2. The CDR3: CASSFRLAGGHEQFF. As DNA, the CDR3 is TGTGCCAGCAGTTTCCGACTAGCGGGGGGACACGAGCAGTTCTTC.